What follows are 14 T cell receptor beta chains derived from one specimen sequenced in a study of T cells after yellow fever vaccination (dated by TCRdb to the late 2010s). Library prep was done by 5' RACE. The instrument given in TCRdb is Illumina HiSeq 2500. The public sequencing data were trimmed at Q25 with fastp and processed into clonotypes with MiXCR by TCRdb, which kept only in-frame beta chains. When rows share a CDR3 protein, they turn into one entry using the most common DNA and genes. The sample table shows around 310,000 distinct CDR3 sequences, and roughly 8.7% are seen once. The top ten clones comprise around 17% of the sample. According to the study, the label for this sample's treatment or condition signals: live attenuated yellow fever vaccine strain. This specimen consisted of PBMCs, obtained on the day of the first yellow fever vaccination. These receptors were collected from a man between 18 and 35 years old who received the YFV17D yellow fever vaccine.

This clonotype occurred a few times. As DNA, the CDR3 is TGTGCCAGCAGCTTGGGGGAGTGGACCGGGGAGCTGTTTTTT. Translation: CASSLGEWTGELFF. V usage is TRBV5-5 and J usage is TRBJ2-2; D might be TRBD2 (5 bases). Germline V gene sequence: CDR1 SGHKS, CDR2 YYEKEE (reference sequence). The V end was cut by 0 bases, the J end by 5 bases, with 8 bases between. This CDR3 has 14 amino acids.

The rearrangement links TRBV14 to TRBJ2-1; D tentatively reads TRBD1 or TRBD2 (6 bases each). The germline CDR1 and CDR2 sequences are SGHDN and FVKESK. The length of the CDR3 is 16 residues. With 4 bases removed from V and 2 bases from J, the gap between germline ends came to 15 bases. The CDR3, as DNA: TGTGCCAGCAGCCGCGCCCGGGGGCGTACCTACAATGAGCAGTTCTTC. This encodes CASSRARGRTYNEQFF.

This clonotype was observed a handful of times. This rearrangement joins TRBV9 to TRBJ1-1, with D unclear. The CDR3 consists of 14 residues. The germline V gene encodes CDR1 SGDLS and CDR2 YYNGEE. V was pared by 6 bases and J by 4 bases, with 16 bases between. The DNA for the CDR3 is TGTGCCAGCACCTCCGGATTGGGCCCCACTGAAGCTTTCTTT. It codes for CASTSGLGPTEAFF.

The chain has TRBV4-3 and TRBJ1-6, with D tentatively TRBD1 (5 bases). Between the trimmed V and J ends, which lost 4 bases and 7 bases, there was a span of 14 bases. The CDR3 is 15 amino acids. Germline CDR1 LGHNA, CDR2 YSLEER. The CDR3 sequence: CASSRQGPGNSPLHF. In nucleotides, the CDR3 is TGCGCCAGCAGCCGCCAGGGACCGGGGAATTCACCCCTCCACTTT.

This clonotype was detected ten times or more. The chain carries TRBV7-2 and TRBJ2-3; D is ambiguous. V lost 4 bases to trimming and J lost 1 base, with 12 bases between them. The CDR3 runs to 15 residues. The germline CDR1 and CDR2 sequences are SGHTA and FQGNSA. CDR3 region: CASSSDSMGTDTQYF. The CDR3 nucleotides are TGTGCCAGCAGCTCCGATAGCATGGGCACAGATACGCAGTATTTT.

This clonotype was counted a few times. The chain carries TRBV15 and TRBJ1-1; D not certain. CDR1 and CDR2 from the germline V gene are LNHNV and YYDKDF (reference sequence). There are 14 residues in the CDR3. V was trimmed by 8 bases and J by 4 bases, leaving 17 bases between them. CDR3 sequence (DNA): TGTGCCACCTCTTATTTCGGCCGGGGCACTGAAGCTTTCTTT. Its translation: CATSYFGRGTEAFF.

The table lists this clonotype with a few counts. For the CDR3, the DNA is TGTGCCAGCAGCCAAGCGCGGGGTGTGGCAGATACGCAGTATTTT. As protein: CASSQARGVADTQYF. This chain links TRBV4-2 with TRBJ2-3; D perhaps matches TRBD2 (6 bases). V was clipped by 1 base and J by 4 bases, with 12 bases between them. CDR1 is LGHNA and CDR2 is YNFKEQ in the germline V gene. CDR3 length: 15 residues.

This clonotype was seen ten or more times. The gene calls are TRBV5-1 and TRBJ2-1; 8 bases match TRBD1. CDR3 length: 16 residues. Germline-derived CDR1 and CDR2 are SGHRS and YFSETQ. The J segment lost 1 base and the V segment lost 5 bases, leaving 8 bases of the junction unmatched. CDR3 amino acids: CASSSFTGGSYNEQFF. In DNA form, the CDR3 reads TGCGCCAGCAGTTCCTTCACAGGGGGGTCCTACAATGAGCAGTTCTTC.

Ten or more counts support this clonotype. The gene calls are TRBV5-1 and TRBJ2-1, with 10 bases that match TRBD2. This CDR3 contains 14 residues. CDR1 is SGHRS and CDR2 is YFSETQ in the germline V gene. Unmatched junction bases numbered 5, after V lost 4 bases and J lost 7 bases. This CDR3 is CASSRAGGPNEQFF. CDR3 nucleotide sequence: TGCGCCAGCAGCCGAGCGGGGGGGCCGAATGAGCAGTTCTTC. Full variable domain (outside the CDR3, taken from reference TRBV5-1 and TRBJ2-1): KAGVTQTPRYLIKTRGQQVTLSCSPISGHRSVSWYQQTPGQGLQFLFEYFSETQRNKGNFPGRFSGRQFSNSRSEMNVSTLELGDSALYLCASSRAGGPNEQFFGPGTRLTVL.

This chain joins TRBV4-1 and TRBJ1-1; no definite D call. The CDR3 sequence is 14 residues long. The V gene's germline CDR1 is MGHRA and CDR2 YSYEKL. The V and J ends lost 0 bases and 2 bases respectively, with 7 bases between them. CDR3 loop: CASSQEPANTEAFF. The CDR3 DNA follows: TGCGCCAGCAGCCAAGAGCCAGCAAACACTGAAGCTTTCTTT.

The genes are TRBV25-1 and TRBJ1-4; D is unresolved. Germline loops: CDR1 MGHDK, CDR2 SYGVNS. This CDR3 comprises 12 residues. The V end lost 7 bases, the J end lost 5 bases, and 8 bases lay between the germline ends. The CDR3 bases are TGTGCCAGCAACACAAGGAATGAAAAACTGTTTTTT. Translation: CASNTRNEKLFF.

This clonotype has only a few counts. The chain uses TRBV4-3 and TRBJ1-1, with D tentatively TRBD1 (5 bases). V gave up 1 base and J gave up 3 bases, with 12 bases separating them. The CDR3 extends over 15 amino acids. Germline V gene lookup returns CDR1 LGHNA and CDR2 YSLEER. In nucleotides, the CDR3 is TGCGCCAGCAGCCAAGCTTCGAGGGGATACACTGAAGCTTTCTTT. This sequence encodes CASSQASRGYTEAFF.

The chain combines TRBV20-1 with TRBJ2-7; D unclear. This CDR3 region has 15 residues. Trimming stripped 3 bases from V and 0 bases from J, with 15 bases between. The germline gives CDR1 DFQATT, CDR2 SNEGSKA (reference sequence). The CDR3 sequence is CSARRWAASSYEQYF. Written as DNA, the CDR3 is TGCAGTGCTAGGCGTTGGGCAGCTAGCTCCTACGAGCAGTACTTC.

The CDR3 DNA is TGTGCCAGCAGTTTGAAAGGGAGGCCCTACAATGAGCAGTTCTTC. The encoded protein is CASSLKGRPYNEQFF. The rearrangement joins TRBV12-3 or TRBV12-4 to TRBJ2-1; D is perhaps TRBD2 (6 bases). The germline V and J ends were trimmed by 3 bases and 2 bases, with 11 bases remaining between them. The CDR3 loop spans 15 amino acids.